These T cell receptor beta chains were read from a single sample in a study of CD8+ T cells in alopecia areata. The protocol was immunoSEQ multiplex PCR, while the TCRdb copy is restricted to in-frame clones and leaves out a portion. This table has a few hundred thousand clones, about three fifths appearing once. Sequencing used CD4+ T cells sorted from blood, obtained around week 54, from a patient treated with tofacitinib. The source is a human donor with alopecia areata. CDR3s include the opening cysteine and the closing phenylalanine or tryptophan. The D gene is left open where the match is weak. The size field is filled for only some rows; it gives once, few, many or a size class.

CDR3 protein | CDR3 DNA | V gene | clone size | D gene | J gene
CASSVGSSSTEAFF | TGTGCCAGCAGCGTAGGCAGTTCAAGCACTGAAGCTTTCTTT | TRBV9 | few | NA | TRBJ1-1
CSVWQVSLTDTQYF | TGCAGCGTATGGCAGGTTAGCCTCACAGATACGCAGTATTTT | TRBV29-1 | NA | NA | TRBJ2-3
CASSRVETQYF | TGTGCCAGCAGCCGGGTGGAGACCCAGTACTTC | TRBV6-6 | few | NA | TRBJ2-5
CAWSVEYGYTF | TGTGCCTGGAGTGTAGAGTATGGCTACACCTTC | TRBV30 | once | NA | TRBJ1-2
CSVGVSYEQYF | TGCAGCGTGGGGGTCTCCTACGAGCAGTACTTC | TRBV29-1 | NA | NA | TRBJ2-7
CASSSAGSGNTIYF | TGTGCCAGCAGTTCGGCAGGATCTGGAAACACCATATATTTT | TRBV6-5 | NA | NA | TRBJ1-3
CASSGSGTGPANYGYTF | TGTGCCAGCAGTGGGTCCGGGACAGGGCCGGCTAACTATGGCTACACCTTC | TRBV25-1 | NA | TRBD1 | TRBJ1-2
CAISRTLFHEQYF | TGTGCCATCAGTAGGACGTTGTTCCACGAGCAGTACTTC | TRBV10-3 | few | NA | TRBJ2-7
CASSKPGQGSDTQYF | TGTGCCAGCAGCAAACCGGGACAGGGATCAGATACGCAGTATTTT | TRBV11-2 | NA | TRBD1 | TRBJ2-3
CASSQDRDHTGELFF | TGTGCCAGCAGCCAGGACAGGGACCACACCGGGGAGCTGTTTTTT | TRBV5-6 | NA | TRBD1 | TRBJ2-2
CASSVGQINQPQHF | TGTGCCAGCAGCGTTGGACAGATAAATCAGCCCCAGCATTTT | TRBV7-6 | NA | NA | TRBJ1-5
CASSSDSPSYEQYF | TGTGCTAGCAGCTCGGACTCGCCCTCCTACGAGCAGTACTTC | TRBV7-7 | NA | NA | TRBJ2-7
CASSKNTEAFF | TGTGCCAGCAGCAAGAACACTGAAGCTTTCTTT | TRBV7-2 | medium-sized | NA | TRBJ1-1
CAWSRGGVDGYTF | TGTGCCTGGAGTCGGGGAGGGGTAGATGGCTACACCTTC | TRBV30 | NA | NA | TRBJ1-2
CASSLTSHYEQYF | TGCGCCAGCAGCTTGACCTCGCACTACGAGCAGTACTTC | TRBV5-1 | NA | NA | TRBJ2-7
CASSKSHPMEGYTF | TGTGCCAGCAGCAAATCTCACCCCATGGAGGGCTACACCTTC | TRBV21-1 | NA | NA | TRBJ1-2
CASSAGRGWGTEAFF | TGCGCCAGCAGCGCCGGGAGGGGTTGGGGCACTGAAGCTTTCTTT | TRBV5-1 | NA | NA | TRBJ1-1
CSAGYQETQYF | TGCAGCGCTGGGTACCAAGAGACCCAGTACTTC | TRBV29-1 | NA | NA | TRBJ2-5
CASPDRQNTGELFF | TGTGCCAGCCCTGACAGACAGAACACCGGGGAGCTGTTTTTT | TRBV7-2 | few | NA | TRBJ2-2
CAWSITGSGNTIYF | TGTGCCTGGAGCATAACAGGGTCCGGAAACACCATATATTTT | TRBV30 | NA | NA | TRBJ1-3
CAWSYRTGEGQPQHF | TGTGCCTGGAGTTATAGGACAGGGGAGGGTCAGCCCCAGCATTTT | TRBV30 | NA | TRBD1 | TRBJ1-5
CAWSVIARTNEKLFF | TGTGCCTGGAGTGTAATTGCCAGGACTAATGAAAAACTGTTTTTT | TRBV30 | NA | NA | TRBJ1-4
CSVGQGGETQYF | TGCAGCGTTGGACAGGGGGGAGAGACCCAGTACTTC | TRBV29-1 | NA | TRBD1 | TRBJ2-5
CAWSVRDGPSGANVLTF | TGTGCCTGGAGTGTACGGGACGGTCCTTCTGGGGCCAACGTCCTGACTTTC | TRBV30 | NA | NA | TRBJ2-6
CASSRYTPGDEQFF | TGTGCCAGCAGCCGGTACACTCCTGGCGATGAGCAGTTCTTC | TRBV14 | NA | NA | TRBJ2-1
CASSERQGSPLHF | TGTGCCAGCAGTGAAAGACAGGGTTCACCCCTCCACTTT | TRBV25-1 | NA | TRBD1 | TRBJ1-6
CASSLGTLNIQYF | TGTGCCAGCTCCCTCGGGACGCTAAACATTCAGTACTTC | TRBV6-1 | NA | NA | TRBJ2-4
CSVGDRESSPLHF | TGCAGCGTTGGCGACAGGGAGTCCTCACCCCTCCACTTT | TRBV29-1 | few | TRBD1 | TRBJ1-6
CSVEAGADTQYF | TGCAGCGTTGAGGCTGGGGCAGATACGCAGTATTTT | TRBV29-1 | NA | NA | TRBJ2-3
CASSSTGSPLHF | TGTGCCAGCAGTTCTACTGGTTCACCCCTCCACTTT | TRBV2 | NA | NA | TRBJ1-6
CASSLAAQETQYF | TGTGCCAGCAGCTTGGCCGCCCAAGAGACCCAGTACTTC | TRBV5-4 | NA | NA | TRBJ2-5
CSVGRTINYGYTF | TGCAGCGTTGGAAGGACGATAAACTATGGCTACACCTTC | TRBV29-1 | NA | NA | TRBJ1-2
CASSENSGLEQYF | TGTGCCAGCAGTGAAAATTCGGGACTAGAGCAGTACTTC | TRBV2 | NA | TRBD2 | TRBJ2-7
CASSQDRGAGGSYEQYF | TGCGCCAGCAGCCAAGATAGGGGAGCGGGGGGAAGCTACGAGCAGTACTTC | TRBV4-3 | NA | TRBD2 | TRBJ2-7
CASSGYNEQFF | TGTGCCAGCAGCGGGTACAATGAGCAGTTCTTC | TRBV9 | NA | NA | TRBJ2-1
CATSGLDGYTF | TGTGCCACTTCAGGGCTCGATGGCTACACCTTC | TRBV30 | NA | NA | TRBJ1-2
CASSQARGGELFF | TGTGCCAGCAGCCAAGCCAGGGGAGGGGAGCTGTTTTTT | TRBV14 | NA | NA | TRBJ2-2
CASSRVRIDSNQPQHF | TGTGCCAGCTCCCGAGTGCGGATTGATAGCAATCAGCCCCAGCATTTT | TRBV18 | NA | NA | TRBJ1-5
CASSRTASTDTQYF | TGTGCCAGCAGTAGGACAGCTAGCACAGATACGCAGTATTTT | TRBV25-1 | NA | NA | TRBJ2-3
CASSRRMDTQYF | TGTGCCAGCAGCCGCAGGATGGATACGCAGTATTTT | TRBV4-2 | few | NA | TRBJ2-3
CASSSLAGVGTDTQYF | TGTGCCAGCAGTTCACTAGCGGGGGTGGGCACAGATACGCAGTATTTT | TRBV28 | few | TRBD2 | TRBJ2-3
CSAQQRSYEQYF | TGCAGCGCTCAACAGAGGTCCTACGAGCAGTACTTC | TRBV29-1 | few | NA | TRBJ2-7
CAWSGTSGGHSGVETQYF | TGTGCCTGGAGTGGGACTAGCGGGGGCCACAGTGGTGTTGAGACCCAGTACTTC | TRBV30 | NA | TRBD2 | TRBJ2-5
CASSGTAEGYGYTF | TGTGCCAGCTCTGGGACAGCGGAGGGCTATGGCTACACCTTC | TRBV2 | NA | TRBD1 | TRBJ1-2
CSARRWEAFF | TGCAGTGCGAGAAGGTGGGAAGCTTTCTTT | TRBV20-1 | NA | NA | TRBJ1-1